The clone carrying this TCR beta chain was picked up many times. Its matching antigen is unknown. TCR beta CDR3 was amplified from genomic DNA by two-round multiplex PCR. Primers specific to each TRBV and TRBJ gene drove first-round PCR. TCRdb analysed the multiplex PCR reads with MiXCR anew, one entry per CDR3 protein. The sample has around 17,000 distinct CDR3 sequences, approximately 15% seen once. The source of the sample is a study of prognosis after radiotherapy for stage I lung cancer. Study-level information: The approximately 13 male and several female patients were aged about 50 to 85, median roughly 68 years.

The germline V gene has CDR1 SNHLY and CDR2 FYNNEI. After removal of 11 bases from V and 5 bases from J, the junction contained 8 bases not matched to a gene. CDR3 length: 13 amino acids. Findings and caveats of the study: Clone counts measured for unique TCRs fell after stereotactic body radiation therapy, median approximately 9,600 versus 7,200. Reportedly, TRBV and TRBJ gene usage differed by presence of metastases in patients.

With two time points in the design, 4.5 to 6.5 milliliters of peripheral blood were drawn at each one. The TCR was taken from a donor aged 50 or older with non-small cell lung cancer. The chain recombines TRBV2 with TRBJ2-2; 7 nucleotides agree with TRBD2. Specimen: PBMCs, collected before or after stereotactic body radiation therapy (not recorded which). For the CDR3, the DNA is TGTGCCTCTCAACGGGGGGAAACCGGGGAGCTGTTTTTT. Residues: CASQRGETGELFF.